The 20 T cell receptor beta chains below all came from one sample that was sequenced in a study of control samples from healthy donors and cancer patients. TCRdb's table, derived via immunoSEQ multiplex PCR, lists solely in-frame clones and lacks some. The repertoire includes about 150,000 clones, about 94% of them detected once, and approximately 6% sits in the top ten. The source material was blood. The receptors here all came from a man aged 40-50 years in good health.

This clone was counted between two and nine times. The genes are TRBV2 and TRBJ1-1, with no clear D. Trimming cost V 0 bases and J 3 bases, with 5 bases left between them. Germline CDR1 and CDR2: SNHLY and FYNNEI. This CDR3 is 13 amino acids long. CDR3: CASSEARHTEAFF. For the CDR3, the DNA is TGTGCCAGCAGTGAAGCCCGGCACACTGAAGCTTTCTTT. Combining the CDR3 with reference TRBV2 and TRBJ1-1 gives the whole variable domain EPEVTQTPSHQVTQMGQEVILRCVPISNHLYFYWYRQILGQKVEFLVSFYNNEISEKSEIFDDQFSVERPDGSNFTLKIRSTKLEDSAMYFCASSEARHTEAFFGQGTRLTVV.

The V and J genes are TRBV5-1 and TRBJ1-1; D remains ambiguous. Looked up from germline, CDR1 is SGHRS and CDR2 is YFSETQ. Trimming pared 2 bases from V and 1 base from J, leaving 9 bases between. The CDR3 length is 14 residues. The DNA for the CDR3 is TGCGCCAGCAGCTTAGACTGGAAGAACACTGAAGCTTTCTTT. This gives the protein CASSLDWKNTEAFF.

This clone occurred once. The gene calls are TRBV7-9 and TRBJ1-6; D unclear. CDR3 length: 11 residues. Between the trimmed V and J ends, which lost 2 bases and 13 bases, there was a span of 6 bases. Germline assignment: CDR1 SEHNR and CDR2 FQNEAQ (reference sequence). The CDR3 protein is CASSLNDPLHF. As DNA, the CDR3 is TGTGCCAGCAGCTTAAATGATCCCCTCCACTTT.

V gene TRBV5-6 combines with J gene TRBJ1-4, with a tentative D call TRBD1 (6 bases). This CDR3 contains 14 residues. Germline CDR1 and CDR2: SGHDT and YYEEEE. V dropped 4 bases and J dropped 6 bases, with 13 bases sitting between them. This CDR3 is CASSPGTTYEKLFF. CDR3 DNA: TGTGCCAGCAGCCCCGGGACAACCTATGAAAAACTGTTTTTT.

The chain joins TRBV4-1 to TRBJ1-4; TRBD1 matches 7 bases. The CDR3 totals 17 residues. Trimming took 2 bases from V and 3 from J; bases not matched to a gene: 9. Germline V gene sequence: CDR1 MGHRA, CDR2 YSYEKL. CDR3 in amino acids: CASSQPGRGSANEKLFF. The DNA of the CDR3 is TGCGCCAGCAGCCAACCGGGCAGGGGGTCTGCTAATGAAAAACTGTTTTTT.

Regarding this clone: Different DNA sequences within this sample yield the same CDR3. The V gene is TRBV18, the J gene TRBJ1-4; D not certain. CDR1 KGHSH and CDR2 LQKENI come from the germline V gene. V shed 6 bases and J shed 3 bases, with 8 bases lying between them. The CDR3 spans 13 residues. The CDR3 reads CASSGSPNEKLFF. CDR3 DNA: TGTGCCAGCTCCGGGTCCCCTAATGAAAAACTGTTTTTT. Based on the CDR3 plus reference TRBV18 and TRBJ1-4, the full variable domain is NAGVMQNPRHLVRRRGQEARLRCSPMKGHSHVYWYRQLPEEGLKFMVYLQKENIIDESGMPKERFSAEFPKEGPSILRIQQVVRGDSAAYFCASSGSPNEKLFFGSGTQLSVL.

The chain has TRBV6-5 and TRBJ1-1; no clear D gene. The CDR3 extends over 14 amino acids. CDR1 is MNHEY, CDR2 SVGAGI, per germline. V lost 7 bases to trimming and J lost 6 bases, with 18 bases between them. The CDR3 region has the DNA TGTGCCAGCACTTCCGAATCTAAGGTCTCTGAAGCTTTCTTT. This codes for CASTSESKVSEAFF.

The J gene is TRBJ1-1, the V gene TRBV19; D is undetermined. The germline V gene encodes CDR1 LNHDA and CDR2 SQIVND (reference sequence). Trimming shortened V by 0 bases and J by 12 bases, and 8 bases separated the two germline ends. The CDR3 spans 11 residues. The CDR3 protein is CASSIEGWTFF. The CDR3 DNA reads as TGTGCCAGTAGTATAGAGGGCTGGACTTTCTTT.

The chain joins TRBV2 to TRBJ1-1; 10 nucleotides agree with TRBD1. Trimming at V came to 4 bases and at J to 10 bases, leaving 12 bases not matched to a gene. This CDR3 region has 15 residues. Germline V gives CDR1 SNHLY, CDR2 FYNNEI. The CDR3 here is CASSGTGGLSQAAFF. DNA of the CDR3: TGTGCCAGCAGTGGGACAGGGGGTCTTAGTCAGGCAGCTTTCTTT.

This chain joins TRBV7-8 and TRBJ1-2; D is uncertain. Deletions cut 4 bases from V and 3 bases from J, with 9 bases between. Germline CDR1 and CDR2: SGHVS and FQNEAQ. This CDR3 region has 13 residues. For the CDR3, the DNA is TGTGCCAGCAGCTCCTACACGGACTATGGCTACACCTTC. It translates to CASSSYTDYGYTF.

Here the CDR3 reads CASSIRDRGGTEAFF. DNA for the CDR3: TGTGCCAGTAGTATAAGAGACAGGGGAGGCACTGAAGCTTTCTTT. The genes are TRBV19 and TRBJ1-1, with 8 bases matching TRBD1. The trim removed 2 bases at V and 4 bases at J, leaving 6 bases unmatched. From germline, CDR1 is LNHDA and CDR2 SQIVND (reference sequence). The CDR3 runs 15 residues.

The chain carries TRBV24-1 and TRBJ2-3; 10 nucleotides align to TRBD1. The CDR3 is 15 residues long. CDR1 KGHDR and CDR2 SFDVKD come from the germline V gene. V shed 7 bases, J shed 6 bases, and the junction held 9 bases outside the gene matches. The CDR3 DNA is TGTGCCACCAGGGGGACAGGGGCAGCTGGCGATACGCAGTATTTT. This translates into CATRGTGAAGDTQYF.

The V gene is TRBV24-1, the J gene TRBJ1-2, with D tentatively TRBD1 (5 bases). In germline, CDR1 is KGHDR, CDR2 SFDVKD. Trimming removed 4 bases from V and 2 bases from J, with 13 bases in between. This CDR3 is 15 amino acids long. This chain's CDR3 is CATSDSGTANYGYTF. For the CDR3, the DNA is TGTGCCACCAGTGACTCCGGGACCGCCAACTATGGCTACACCTTC.

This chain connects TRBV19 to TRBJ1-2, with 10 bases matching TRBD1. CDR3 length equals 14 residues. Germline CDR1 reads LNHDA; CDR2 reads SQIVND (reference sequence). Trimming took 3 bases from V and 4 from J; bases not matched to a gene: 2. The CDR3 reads CASSMDRGSYGYTF. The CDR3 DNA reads TGTGCCAGTAGTATGGACAGGGGGTCCTATGGCTACACCTTC.

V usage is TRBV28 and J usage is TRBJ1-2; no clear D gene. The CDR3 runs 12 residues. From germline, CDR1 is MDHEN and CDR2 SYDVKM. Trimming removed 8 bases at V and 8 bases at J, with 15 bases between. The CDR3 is CASGEEDEGYTF. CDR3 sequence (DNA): TGTGCCAGCGGGGAGGAGGATGAGGGCTACACCTTC.

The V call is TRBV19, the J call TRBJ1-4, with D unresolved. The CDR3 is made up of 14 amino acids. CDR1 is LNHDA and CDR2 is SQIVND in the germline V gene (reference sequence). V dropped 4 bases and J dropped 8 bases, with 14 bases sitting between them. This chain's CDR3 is CASSTLTTREKLFF. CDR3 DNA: TGTGCCAGTAGTACCCTGACCACTCGGGAAAAACTGTTTTTT.

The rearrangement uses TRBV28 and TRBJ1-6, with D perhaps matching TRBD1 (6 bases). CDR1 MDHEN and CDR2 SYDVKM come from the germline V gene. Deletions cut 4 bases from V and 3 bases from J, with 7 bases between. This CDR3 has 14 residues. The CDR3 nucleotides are TGTGCCAGCAGTTCGACAGGCTATAATTCACCCCTCCACTTT. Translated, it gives CASSSTGYNSPLHF.

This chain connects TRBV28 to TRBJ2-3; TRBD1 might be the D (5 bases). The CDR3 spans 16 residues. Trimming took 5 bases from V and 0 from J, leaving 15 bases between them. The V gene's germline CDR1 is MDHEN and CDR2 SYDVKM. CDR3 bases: TGTGCCAGCAGTCCCCCCAGGGTTGGTAGCACAGATACGCAGTATTTT. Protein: CASSPPRVGSTDTQYF.

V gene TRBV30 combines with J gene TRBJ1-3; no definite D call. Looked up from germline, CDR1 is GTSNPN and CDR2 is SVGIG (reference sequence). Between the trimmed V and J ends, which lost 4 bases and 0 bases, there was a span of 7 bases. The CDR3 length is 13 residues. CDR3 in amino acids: CAWTALSGNTIYF. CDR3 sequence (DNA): TGTGCCTGGACGGCCCTCTCTGGAAACACCATATATTTT.

In nucleotides, the CDR3 is TGCAGTGCTAGTCAGGGAAACACCATATATTTT. Its protein product is CSASQGNTIYF. V is TRBV20-1 and J is TRBJ1-3; D not resolved. Trimming removed 3 bases from V and 4 bases from J, with 4 bases in between. CDR1 and CDR2 from the germline V gene are DFQATT and SNEGSKA (reference sequence). This CDR3 region has 11 residues.